The 3 T cell receptor beta chains listed next were all sequenced from one sample in a study of identical twins' blood T cells (dated by TCRdb to the early 2010s). Library preparation employed 5' RACE. Instrument used: Illumina Genome Analyzer IIx. The public reads were quality trimmed at Q25 with fastp and then assembled into clones with MiXCR by TCRdb, keeping productive beta chains. Duplicate CDR3 protein sequences are folded into a single record with the most common DNA and genes. The sample table lists hundreds of thousands of distinct CDR3 sequences, 28% of them with a count of one. The ten largest make up roughly 6.1% of the sample. Specimen: PBMCs. Receptors originate from a woman aged 18-49 years in good health.

This chain connects TRBV6-4 to TRBJ2-3; weak D call: TRBD2 (6 bases). Trimming stripped 0 bases from V and 2 bases from J, with 9 bases between. The CDR3 contains 15 residues. Germline V gene lookup returns CDR1 MRHNA and CDR2 SNTAGT. CDR3 residues: CASSDSRRDTDTQYF. CDR3 in DNA: TGTGCCAGCAGTGACTCGAGGAGGGACACAGATACGCAGTATTTT.

This chain links TRBV7-9 with TRBJ1-3; D possibly corresponds to TRBD1 (6 bases). Germline V gene data show CDR1 as SEHNR and CDR2 as FQNEAQ (reference sequence). The CDR3 length is 14 residues. The V and J ends lost 4 bases and 0 bases respectively, with 7 bases between them. CDR3 bases: TGTGCCAGCAGCTCGGACAGCTCTGGAAACACCATATATTTT. This translates into CASSSDSSGNTIYF.

This clonotype was detected only a few times. V is TRBV11-2 and J is TRBJ1-5; no clear D gene. The CDR3 extends over 15 amino acids. V was pared by 0 bases and J by 1 base, with 7 bases between. Per germline, CDR1 SGHAT and CDR2 FQNNGV. CDR3 region: CASSLDPGSNQPQHF. Here the CDR3 DNA reads TGTGCCAGCAGCTTAGATCCCGGGAGCAATCAGCCCCAGCATTTT. Together with reference TRBV11-2 and TRBJ1-5, the CDR3 gives the full variable domain: EAGVAQSPRYKIIEKRQSVAFWCNPISGHATLYWYQQILGQGPKLLIQFQNNGVVDDSQLPKDRFSAERLKGVDSTLKIQPAKLEDSAVYLCASSLDPGSNQPQHFGDGTRLSIL.